A selection of T cell receptor beta chains follows, all from one sample in a study of blood T cell repertoires in COVID-19. Profiled with immunoSEQ multiplex PCR; TCRdb holds only in-frame clones, not every one. The sample has approximately 54,000 clones, roughly four fifths seen once. The sequenced material came from peripheral blood. These receptor sequences come from a woman in her fifties or sixties with acute or convalescent COVID-19. CDR3s include the opening cysteine and the closing phenylalanine or tryptophan. The D gene is left open where the match is weak. A row's size may be missing; if present it is once, few, many or a size class.

v_gene: TRBV6-4; j_gene: TRBJ2-1; d_gene: .; abundance: .; CDR3aa: CASSPAAGNNEQFF; CDR3nt: TGTGCCAGCAGCCCGGCGGCCGGGAACAATGAGCAGTTCTTC
v_gene: TRBV4-1; j_gene: TRBJ1-2; d_gene: TRBD1; abundance: .; CDR3aa: CASSQSTGGNYGYTF; CDR3nt: TGCGCCAGCAGCCAATCCACAGGGGGCAACTATGGCTACACCTTC
v_gene: TRBV2; j_gene: TRBJ1-6; d_gene: .; abundance: .; CDR3aa: CASSELGSYSPLHF; CDR3nt: TGTGCCAGCAGTGAACTGGGCAGTTATTCACCCCTCCACTTT
v_gene: TRBV6-6; j_gene: TRBJ2-7; d_gene: TRBD2; abundance: .; CDR3aa: CASSSSAGGRGYEQYF; CDR3nt: TGTGCCAGCAGCTCCTCTGCGGGGGGCCGAGGGTACGAGCAGTACTTC
v_gene: TRBV27; j_gene: TRBJ1-6; d_gene: TRBD1; abundance: once; CDR3aa: CASTGGRGRIGSPLHF; CDR3nt: TGTGCCAGCACCGGCGGCAGGGGGCGGATCGGTTCACCCCTCCACTTT
v_gene: TRBV6-5; j_gene: TRBJ1-3; d_gene: .; abundance: .; CDR3aa: CASSYGARQSLHF; CDR3nt: TGTGCCAGCAGTTACGGGGCCCGACAGAGTTTGCATTTT
v_gene: TRBV7-2; j_gene: TRBJ1-6; d_gene: TRBD1; abundance: few; CDR3aa: CASSLGTGGAGSPLHF; CDR3nt: TGTGCCAGCAGCTTAGGGACAGGGGGCGCGGGTTCACCCCTCCACTTT
v_gene: TRBV3-1/TRBV3-2; j_gene: TRBJ1-4; d_gene: TRBD1; abundance: once; CDR3aa: CASSPRTGVEKLFF; CDR3nt: TGTGCCAGCAGCCCCCGGACAGGGGTCGAAAAACTGTTTTTT
v_gene: TRBV5-1; j_gene: TRBJ2-7; d_gene: .; abundance: .; CDR3aa: CASSLSGTSYEQYF; CDR3nt: TGCGCCAGCAGCTTATCAGGAACCTCCTACGAGCAGTACTTC
v_gene: TRBV6-5; j_gene: TRBJ1-1; d_gene: TRBD1; abundance: once; CDR3aa: CASTSTGLVGTEAFF; CDR3nt: TGTGCCAGCACCTCGACAGGGCTGGTGGGCACTGAAGCTTTCTTT
v_gene: TRBV3-1/TRBV3-2; j_gene: TRBJ2-7; d_gene: .; abundance: .; CDR3aa: CASSHWAQGLYEQYF; CDR3nt: TGTGCCAGCAGCCACTGGGCGCAGGGTTTGTACGAGCAGTACTTC
v_gene: TRBV6-5; j_gene: TRBJ1-3; d_gene: .; abundance: .; CDR3aa: CASSPPGGAGNTIYF; CDR3nt: TGTGCCAGCAGTCCCCCTGGGGGGGCTGGAAACACCATATATTTT
v_gene: TRBV6-5; j_gene: TRBJ1-1; d_gene: .; abundance: .; CDR3aa: CASTADTSIEAFF; CDR3nt: TGTGCCAGCACCGCGGACACAAGCATTGAAGCTTTCTTT
v_gene: TRBV19; j_gene: TRBJ1-4; d_gene: .; abundance: few; CDR3aa: CATGGPQREKLFF; CDR3nt: TGTGCCACGGGAGGGCCCCAACGAGAAAAACTGTTTTTT
v_gene: TRBV6-1; j_gene: TRBJ2-1; d_gene: TRBD2; abundance: .; CDR3aa: CASSGELRAGGLSEQFF; CDR3nt: TGTGCCAGCAGTGGGGAATTGCGTGCGGGGGGCCTCAGTGAGCAGTTCTTC
v_gene: TRBV7-2; j_gene: TRBJ2-7; d_gene: .; abundance: few; CDR3aa: CASSLSTRGEQYF; CDR3nt: TGTGCCAGCAGCTTATCCACCCGGGGCGAGCAGTACTTC
v_gene: TRBV27; j_gene: TRBJ1-4; d_gene: .; abundance: .; CDR3aa: CASIGPGEKLFF; CDR3nt: TGTGCCAGCATCGGACCGGGGGAAAAACTGTTTTTT
v_gene: TRBV12-3/TRBV12-4; j_gene: TRBJ2-1; d_gene: TRBD2; abundance: .; CDR3aa: CASTPLDSGEQFF; CDR3nt: TGTGCCAGCACCCCTTTAGATAGCGGGGAGCAGTTCTTC
v_gene: TRBV12-3/TRBV12-4; j_gene: TRBJ1-1; d_gene: TRBD1; abundance: .; CDR3aa: CASSLLTGGVSFF; CDR3nt: TGTGCCAGCAGTTTATTGACAGGGGGCGTCTCTTTCTTT
v_gene: TRBV2; j_gene: TRBJ1-6; d_gene: .; abundance: .; CDR3aa: CASSAGDNSPLHF; CDR3nt: TGTGCCAGCAGTGCGGGAGATAATTCACCCCTCCACTTT
v_gene: TRBV10-3; j_gene: TRBJ1-2; d_gene: .; abundance: .; CDR3aa: CAISEQNRDAYGYTF; CDR3nt: TGTGCCATCAGTGAGCAAAACAGGGACGCCTATGGCTACACCTTC
v_gene: TRBV9; j_gene: TRBJ2-1; d_gene: TRBD2; abundance: .; CDR3aa: CASSVGLAGGNEQFF; CDR3nt: TGTGCCAGCAGCGTAGGACTAGCGGGAGGGAACGAGCAGTTCTTC
v_gene: TRBV10-2; j_gene: TRBJ1-2; d_gene: TRBD1; abundance: .; CDR3aa: CASSERTGAGYGYTF; CDR3nt: TGCGCCAGCAGTGAACGGACAGGGGCAGGCTATGGCTACACCTTC
v_gene: TRBV19; j_gene: TRBJ1-2; d_gene: .; abundance: .; CDR3aa: CASSIRVGEAGYTF; CDR3nt: TGTGCCAGTAGTATAAGGGTCGGGGAGGCTGGCTACACCTTC
v_gene: TRBV4-1; j_gene: TRBJ1-5; d_gene: .; abundance: once; CDR3aa: CASSQDPGVQPQHF; CDR3nt: TGCGCCAGCAGCCAAGATCCAGGGGTACAGCCCCAGCATTTT
v_gene: TRBV6-4; j_gene: TRBJ1-1; d_gene: .; abundance: few; CDR3aa: CASSLALNTEAFF; CDR3nt: TGTGCCAGCAGCCTAGCTCTGAACACTGAAGCTTTCTTT
v_gene: TRBV2; j_gene: TRBJ2-7; d_gene: TRBD1; abundance: .; CDR3aa: CASSEQGTGYEQYF; CDR3nt: TGTGCCAGCAGTGAACAGGGGACAGGCTACGAGCAGTACTTC
v_gene: TRBV14; j_gene: TRBJ1-6; d_gene: .; abundance: .; CDR3aa: CASSQDPRAMSSPLHF; CDR3nt: TGTGCCAGCAGCCAAGATCCTCGAGCCATGAGTTCACCCCTCCACTTT
v_gene: TRBV7-6; j_gene: TRBJ2-1; d_gene: .; abundance: once; CDR3aa: CASSLDGRDSWNEQFF; CDR3nt: TGTGCCAGCAGCTTAGACGGGCGGGACTCCTGGAATGAGCAGTTCTTC
v_gene: TRBV2; j_gene: TRBJ1-6; d_gene: .; abundance: .; CDR3aa: CASSEGGGRSPLHF; CDR3nt: TGTGCCAGCAGTGAAGGCGGCGGAAGGTCACCCCTCCACTTT
v_gene: TRBV6-5; j_gene: TRBJ1-1; d_gene: .; abundance: .; CDR3aa: CASSTRGDREAFF; CDR3nt: TGTGCCAGCAGTACCCGGGGAGACAGGGAAGCTTTCTTT
v_gene: TRBV10-3; j_gene: TRBJ2-5; d_gene: .; abundance: .; CDR3aa: CAISESNRKETQYF; CDR3nt: TGTGCCATCAGTGAGTCGAACAGGAAAGAGACCCAGTACTTC
v_gene: TRBV4-1; j_gene: TRBJ1-5; d_gene: .; abundance: .; CDR3aa: CASRSHPGQLNNQPQHF; CDR3nt: TGCGCCAGCAGATCACATCCGGGACAACTAAACAATCAGCCCCAGCATTTT
v_gene: TRBV27; j_gene: TRBJ2-3; d_gene: .; abundance: few; CDR3aa: CATLTPDTQYF; CDR3nt: TGTGCCACCCTAACGCCCGATACGCAGTATTTT
v_gene: TRBV21-1; j_gene: TRBJ1-1; d_gene: .; abundance: .; CDR3aa: CASRKDRGGGNTEAFF; CDR3nt: TGTGCCAGCAGAAAGGACAGGGGAGGAGGGAACACTGAAGCTTTCTTT
v_gene: TRBV5-1; j_gene: TRBJ2-1; d_gene: .; abundance: .; CDR3aa: CASSLVGGKGNEQFF; CDR3nt: TGCGCCAGCAGCTTGGTTGGGGGCAAGGGCAATGAGCAGTTCTTC
v_gene: TRBV6-4; j_gene: TRBJ2-3; d_gene: TRBD2; abundance: .; CDR3aa: CASSEGWTSGGADTQYF; CDR3nt: TGTGCCAGCAGTGAAGGCTGGACTAGCGGGGGGGCAGATACGCAGTATTTT
v_gene: TRBV11-2; j_gene: TRBJ1-2; d_gene: .; abundance: few; CDR3aa: CASSLGPETYTF; CDR3nt: TGTGCCAGCAGCTTGGGGCCCGAGACCTACACCTTC
v_gene: TRBV4-2; j_gene: TRBJ2-2; d_gene: .; abundance: .; CDR3aa: CASSQDEQSAGELFF; CDR3nt: TGTGCCAGCAGCCAAGATGAACAGTCGGCCGGGGAGCTGTTTTTT
v_gene: TRBV5-5; j_gene: TRBJ1-1; d_gene: .; abundance: .; CDR3aa: CASRKSVNTEAFF; CDR3nt: TGTGCCAGCAGGAAGAGTGTGAACACTGAAGCTTTCTTT
v_gene: TRBV20-1; j_gene: TRBJ1-1; d_gene: .; abundance: few; CDR3aa: CSARGQNEAFF; CDR3nt: TGCAGTGCTCGCGGACAGAACGAAGCTTTCTTT
v_gene: TRBV6-5; j_gene: TRBJ2-7; d_gene: .; abundance: medium-sized; CDR3aa: CASRLRDSYEQYF; CDR3nt: TGTGCCAGCAGACTCAGGGACTCCTACGAGCAGTACTTC
v_gene: TRBV6-6; j_gene: TRBJ1-2; d_gene: .; abundance: .; CDR3aa: CASSRQGPNTF; CDR3nt: TGTGCCAGCAGTCGCCAGGGGCCCAACACCTTC
v_gene: TRBV24-1; j_gene: TRBJ2-7; d_gene: TRBD1; abundance: .; CDR3aa: CATSGTGGDNEQYF; CDR3nt: TGTGCCACCAGTGGGACAGGGGGGGACAACGAGCAGTACTTC
v_gene: TRBV3-1/TRBV3-2; j_gene: TRBJ1-1; d_gene: .; abundance: few; CDR3aa: CASSQAGNTEAFF; CDR3nt: TGTGCCAGCAGCCAAGCAGGGAACACTGAAGCTTTCTTT
v_gene: TRBV6-4; j_gene: TRBJ2-5; d_gene: TRBD2; abundance: .; CDR3aa: CASSPSGGGSETQYF; CDR3nt: TGTGCCAGCAGTCCTAGCGGGGGGGGTTCGGAGACCCAGTACTTC
v_gene: TRBV5-1; j_gene: TRBJ2-5; d_gene: TRBD2; abundance: .; CDR3aa: CASSRLAGEETQYF; CDR3nt: TGCGCCAGCAGCAGACTAGCGGGAGAAGAGACCCAGTACTTC